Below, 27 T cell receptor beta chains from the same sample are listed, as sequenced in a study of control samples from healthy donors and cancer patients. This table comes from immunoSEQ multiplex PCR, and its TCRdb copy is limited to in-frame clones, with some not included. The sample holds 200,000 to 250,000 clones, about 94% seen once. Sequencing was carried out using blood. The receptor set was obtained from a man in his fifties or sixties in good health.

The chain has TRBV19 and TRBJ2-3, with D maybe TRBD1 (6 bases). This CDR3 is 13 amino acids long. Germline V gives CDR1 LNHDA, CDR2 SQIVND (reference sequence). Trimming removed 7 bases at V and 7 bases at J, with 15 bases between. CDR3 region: CASTSRQAYTQYF. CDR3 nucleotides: TGTGCCAGTACCAGCCGACAGGCCTATACGCAGTATTTT.

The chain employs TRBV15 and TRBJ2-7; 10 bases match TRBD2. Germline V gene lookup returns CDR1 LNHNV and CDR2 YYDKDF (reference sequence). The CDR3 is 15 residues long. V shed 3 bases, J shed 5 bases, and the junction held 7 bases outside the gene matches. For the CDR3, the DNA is TGTGCCACCAGCAGGCCTAGCGGGGGCCGGAACGAGCAGTACTTC. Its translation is CATSRPSGGRNEQYF.

CDR3 in DNA: TGCGCCAGCAGCAACGGACAGGGGGACTATGGCTACACCTTC. Its protein product is CASSNGQGDYGYTF. V gene TRBV5-1 combines with J gene TRBJ1-2, with 10 bases fitting TRBD1. The CDR3 has 14 amino acids. Germline CDR1 SGHRS, CDR2 YFSETQ. V dropped 4 bases and J dropped 3; count of bases not matched to a gene: 3.

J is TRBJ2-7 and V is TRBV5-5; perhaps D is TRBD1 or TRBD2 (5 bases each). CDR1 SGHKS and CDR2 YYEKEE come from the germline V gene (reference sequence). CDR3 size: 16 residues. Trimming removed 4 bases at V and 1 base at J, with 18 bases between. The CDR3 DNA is TGTGCCAGCAGCCTGACAACCGGGACGGATTCCTACGAGCAGTACTTC. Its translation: CASSLTTGTDSYEQYF.

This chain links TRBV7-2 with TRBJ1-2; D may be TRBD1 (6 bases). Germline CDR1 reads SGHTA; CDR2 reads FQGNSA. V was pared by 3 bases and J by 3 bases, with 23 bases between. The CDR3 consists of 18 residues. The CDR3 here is CASSFRGPGADRDYGYTF. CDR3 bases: TGTGCCAGCAGCTTCCGAGGGCCAGGGGCTGATCGGGACTATGGCTACACCTTC.

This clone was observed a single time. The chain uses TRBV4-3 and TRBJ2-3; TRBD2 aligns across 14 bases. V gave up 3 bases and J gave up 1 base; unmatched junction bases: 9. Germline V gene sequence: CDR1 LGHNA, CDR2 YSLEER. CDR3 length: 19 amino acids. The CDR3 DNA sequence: TGCGCCAGCAGCCAGTGGACTAGCGGGGGGCCGAGGGGCACAGATACGCAGTATTTT. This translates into CASSQWTSGGPRGTDTQYF.

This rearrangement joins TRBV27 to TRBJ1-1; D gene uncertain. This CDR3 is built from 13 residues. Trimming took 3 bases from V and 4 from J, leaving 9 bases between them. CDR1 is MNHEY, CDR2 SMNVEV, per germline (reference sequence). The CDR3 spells CASSFGLGTEAFF. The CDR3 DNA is TGTGCCAGCAGTTTTGGCTTGGGCACTGAAGCTTTCTTT.

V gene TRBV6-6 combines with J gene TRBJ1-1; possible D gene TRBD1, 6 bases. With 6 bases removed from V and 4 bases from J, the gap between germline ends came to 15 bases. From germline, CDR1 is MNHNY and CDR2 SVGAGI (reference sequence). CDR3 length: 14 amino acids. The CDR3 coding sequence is TGTGCCAGCAGCAGTCAGGGGTATGGCACTGAAGCTTTCTTT. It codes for CASSSQGYGTEAFF.

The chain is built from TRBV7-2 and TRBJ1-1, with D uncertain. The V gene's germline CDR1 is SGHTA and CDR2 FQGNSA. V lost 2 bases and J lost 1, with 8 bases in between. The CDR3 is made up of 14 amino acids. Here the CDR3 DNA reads TGTGCCAGCAGCTTATTAACAGCGAACACTGAAGCTTTCTTT. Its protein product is CASSLLTANTEAFF. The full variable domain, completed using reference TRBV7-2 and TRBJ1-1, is GAGVSQSPSNKVTEKGKDVELRCDPISGHTALYWYRQSLGQGLEFLIYFQGNSAPDKSGLPSDRFSAERTGGSVSTLTIQRTQQEDSAVYLCASSLLTANTEAFFGQGTRLTVV.

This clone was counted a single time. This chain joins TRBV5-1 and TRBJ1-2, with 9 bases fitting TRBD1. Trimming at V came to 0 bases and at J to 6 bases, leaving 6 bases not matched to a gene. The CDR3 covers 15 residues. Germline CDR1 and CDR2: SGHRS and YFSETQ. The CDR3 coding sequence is TGCGCCAGCAGCTTGGTTGGACAGGGGATTGATGGCTACACCTTC. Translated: CASSLVGQGIDGYTF.

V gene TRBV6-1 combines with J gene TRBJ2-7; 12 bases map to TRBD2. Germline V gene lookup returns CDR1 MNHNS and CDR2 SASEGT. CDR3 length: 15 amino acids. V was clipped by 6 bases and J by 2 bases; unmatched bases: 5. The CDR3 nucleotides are TGTGCCAGCAGCCGAACTAGCGGGGGGACCTACGAGCAGTACGTC. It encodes CASSRTSGGTYEQYV.

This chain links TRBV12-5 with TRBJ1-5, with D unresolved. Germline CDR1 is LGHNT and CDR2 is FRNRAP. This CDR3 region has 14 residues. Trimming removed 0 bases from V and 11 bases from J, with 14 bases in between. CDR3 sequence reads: CASGLVLYLGAQHF. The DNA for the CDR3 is TGTGCTAGTGGTTTGGTACTCTATCTTGGGGCCCAGCATTTT.

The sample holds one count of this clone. CDR3 amino acids: CASSFTTNEKLFF. The CDR3 region has the DNA TGTGCCAGCTCCTTTACAACTAATGAAAAACTGTTTTTT. V gene TRBV18 combines with J gene TRBJ1-4; D is uncertain. Germline-derived CDR1 and CDR2 are KGHSH and LQKENI. The length of the CDR3 is 13 residues. V lost 6 bases and J 0 bases, leaving 5 bases between the germline ends.

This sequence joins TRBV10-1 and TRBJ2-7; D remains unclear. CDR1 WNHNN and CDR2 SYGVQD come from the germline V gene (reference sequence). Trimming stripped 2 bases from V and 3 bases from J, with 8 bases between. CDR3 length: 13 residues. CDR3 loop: CASSENGVYEQYF. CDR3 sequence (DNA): TGCGCCAGCAGTGAGAATGGGGTCTACGAGCAGTACTTC.

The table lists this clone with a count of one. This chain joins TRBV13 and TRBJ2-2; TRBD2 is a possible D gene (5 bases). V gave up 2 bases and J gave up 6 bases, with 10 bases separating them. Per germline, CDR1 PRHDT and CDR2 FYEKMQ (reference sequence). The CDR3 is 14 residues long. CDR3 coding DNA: TGTGCCAGCAGCTTAATAGCGAAGGCCGGGGAGCTGTTTTTT. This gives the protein CASSLIAKAGELFF.

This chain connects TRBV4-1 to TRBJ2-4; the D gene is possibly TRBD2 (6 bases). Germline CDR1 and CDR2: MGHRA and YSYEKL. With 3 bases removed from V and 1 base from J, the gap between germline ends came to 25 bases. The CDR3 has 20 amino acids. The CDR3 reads CASSQYTTSGTQLAKNIQYF. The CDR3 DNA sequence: TGCGCCAGCAGCCAGTATACTACTTCCGGGACTCAGTTGGCCAAAAACATTCAGTACTTC.

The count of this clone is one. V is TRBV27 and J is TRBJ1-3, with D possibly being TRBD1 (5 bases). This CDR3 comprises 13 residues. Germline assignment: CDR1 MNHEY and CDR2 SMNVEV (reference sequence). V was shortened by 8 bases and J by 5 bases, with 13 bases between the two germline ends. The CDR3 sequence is CASGPPGRNTIYF. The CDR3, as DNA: TGTGCCAGCGGACCCCCAGGGCGAAACACCATATATTTT.

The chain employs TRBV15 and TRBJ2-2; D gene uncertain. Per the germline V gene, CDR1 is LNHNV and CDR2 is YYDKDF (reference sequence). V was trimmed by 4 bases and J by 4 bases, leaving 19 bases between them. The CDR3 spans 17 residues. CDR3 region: CATSTGLIGSGTGELFF. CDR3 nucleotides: TGTGCCACCAGCACAGGTCTTATCGGCTCTGGCACCGGGGAGCTGTTTTTT.

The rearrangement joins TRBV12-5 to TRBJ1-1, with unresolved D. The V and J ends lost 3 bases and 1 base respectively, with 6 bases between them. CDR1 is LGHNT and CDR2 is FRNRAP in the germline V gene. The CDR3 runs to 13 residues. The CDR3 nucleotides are TGTGCTAGTGGTTTACGGGAGAACACTGAAGCTTTCTTT. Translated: CASGLRENTEAFF.

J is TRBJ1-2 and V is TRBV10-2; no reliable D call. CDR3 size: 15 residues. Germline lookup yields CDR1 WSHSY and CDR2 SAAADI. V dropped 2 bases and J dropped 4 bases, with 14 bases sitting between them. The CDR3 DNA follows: TGCGCCAGCAGTGAGGATGCCTGGGGAGGCTATGGCTACACCTTC. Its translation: CASSEDAWGGYGYTF.

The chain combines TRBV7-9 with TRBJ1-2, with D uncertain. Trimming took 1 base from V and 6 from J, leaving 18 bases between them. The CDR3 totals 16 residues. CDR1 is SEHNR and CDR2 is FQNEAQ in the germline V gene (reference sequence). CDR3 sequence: CASSLDGADRRNGYTF. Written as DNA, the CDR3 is TGTGCCAGCAGCTTAGATGGTGCGGATCGCAGGAATGGCTACACCTTC.

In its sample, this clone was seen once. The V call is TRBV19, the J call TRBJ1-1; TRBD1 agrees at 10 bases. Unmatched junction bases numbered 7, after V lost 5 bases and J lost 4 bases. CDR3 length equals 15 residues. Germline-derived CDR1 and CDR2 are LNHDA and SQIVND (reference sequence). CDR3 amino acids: CASSPGDRGGTEAFF. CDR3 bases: TGTGCCAGTAGTCCCGGGGACAGGGGAGGCACTGAAGCTTTCTTT.

CDR3 sequence: CASSEGAGSANYGYTF. CDR3 nucleotide sequence: TGTGCCAGCAGTGAAGGGGCAGGGTCAGCTAACTATGGCTACACCTTC. This sequence joins TRBV6-1 and TRBJ1-2, with a weak D call TRBD1 (5 bases). The CDR3 covers 16 residues. Germline lookup yields CDR1 MNHNS and CDR2 SASEGT. V was pared by 1 base and J by 0 bases, with 12 bases between.

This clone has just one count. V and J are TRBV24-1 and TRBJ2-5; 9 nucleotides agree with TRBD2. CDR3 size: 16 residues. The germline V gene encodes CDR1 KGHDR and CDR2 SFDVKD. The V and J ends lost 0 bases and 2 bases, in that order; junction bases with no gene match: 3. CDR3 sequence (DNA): TGTGCCACCAGTGATTTGCGTGCGGGAGGGCAAGAGACCCAGTACTTC. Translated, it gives CATSDLRAGGQETQYF.

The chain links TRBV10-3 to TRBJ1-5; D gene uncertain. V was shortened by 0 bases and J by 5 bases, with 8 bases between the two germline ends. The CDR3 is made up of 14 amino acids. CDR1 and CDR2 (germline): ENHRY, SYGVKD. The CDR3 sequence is CAISESGRDQPQHF. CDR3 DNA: TGTGCCATCAGTGAGTCGGGAAGGGATCAGCCCCAGCATTTT.

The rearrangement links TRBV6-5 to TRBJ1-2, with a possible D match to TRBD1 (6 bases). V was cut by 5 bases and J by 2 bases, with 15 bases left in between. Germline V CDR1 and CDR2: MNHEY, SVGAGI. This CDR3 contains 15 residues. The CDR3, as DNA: TGTGCCAGCAGTCGGGAGGGAGGGGGAAACTATGGCTACACCTTC. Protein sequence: CASSREGGGNYGYTF.

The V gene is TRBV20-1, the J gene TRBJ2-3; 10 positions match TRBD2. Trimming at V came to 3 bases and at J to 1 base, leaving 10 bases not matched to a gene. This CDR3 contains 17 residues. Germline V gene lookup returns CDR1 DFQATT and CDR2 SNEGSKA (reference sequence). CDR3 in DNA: TGCAGTGCTAGTCGCAGCGGGGGGGGGTGGGGCACAGATACGCAGTATTTT. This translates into CSASRSGGGWGTDTQYF.